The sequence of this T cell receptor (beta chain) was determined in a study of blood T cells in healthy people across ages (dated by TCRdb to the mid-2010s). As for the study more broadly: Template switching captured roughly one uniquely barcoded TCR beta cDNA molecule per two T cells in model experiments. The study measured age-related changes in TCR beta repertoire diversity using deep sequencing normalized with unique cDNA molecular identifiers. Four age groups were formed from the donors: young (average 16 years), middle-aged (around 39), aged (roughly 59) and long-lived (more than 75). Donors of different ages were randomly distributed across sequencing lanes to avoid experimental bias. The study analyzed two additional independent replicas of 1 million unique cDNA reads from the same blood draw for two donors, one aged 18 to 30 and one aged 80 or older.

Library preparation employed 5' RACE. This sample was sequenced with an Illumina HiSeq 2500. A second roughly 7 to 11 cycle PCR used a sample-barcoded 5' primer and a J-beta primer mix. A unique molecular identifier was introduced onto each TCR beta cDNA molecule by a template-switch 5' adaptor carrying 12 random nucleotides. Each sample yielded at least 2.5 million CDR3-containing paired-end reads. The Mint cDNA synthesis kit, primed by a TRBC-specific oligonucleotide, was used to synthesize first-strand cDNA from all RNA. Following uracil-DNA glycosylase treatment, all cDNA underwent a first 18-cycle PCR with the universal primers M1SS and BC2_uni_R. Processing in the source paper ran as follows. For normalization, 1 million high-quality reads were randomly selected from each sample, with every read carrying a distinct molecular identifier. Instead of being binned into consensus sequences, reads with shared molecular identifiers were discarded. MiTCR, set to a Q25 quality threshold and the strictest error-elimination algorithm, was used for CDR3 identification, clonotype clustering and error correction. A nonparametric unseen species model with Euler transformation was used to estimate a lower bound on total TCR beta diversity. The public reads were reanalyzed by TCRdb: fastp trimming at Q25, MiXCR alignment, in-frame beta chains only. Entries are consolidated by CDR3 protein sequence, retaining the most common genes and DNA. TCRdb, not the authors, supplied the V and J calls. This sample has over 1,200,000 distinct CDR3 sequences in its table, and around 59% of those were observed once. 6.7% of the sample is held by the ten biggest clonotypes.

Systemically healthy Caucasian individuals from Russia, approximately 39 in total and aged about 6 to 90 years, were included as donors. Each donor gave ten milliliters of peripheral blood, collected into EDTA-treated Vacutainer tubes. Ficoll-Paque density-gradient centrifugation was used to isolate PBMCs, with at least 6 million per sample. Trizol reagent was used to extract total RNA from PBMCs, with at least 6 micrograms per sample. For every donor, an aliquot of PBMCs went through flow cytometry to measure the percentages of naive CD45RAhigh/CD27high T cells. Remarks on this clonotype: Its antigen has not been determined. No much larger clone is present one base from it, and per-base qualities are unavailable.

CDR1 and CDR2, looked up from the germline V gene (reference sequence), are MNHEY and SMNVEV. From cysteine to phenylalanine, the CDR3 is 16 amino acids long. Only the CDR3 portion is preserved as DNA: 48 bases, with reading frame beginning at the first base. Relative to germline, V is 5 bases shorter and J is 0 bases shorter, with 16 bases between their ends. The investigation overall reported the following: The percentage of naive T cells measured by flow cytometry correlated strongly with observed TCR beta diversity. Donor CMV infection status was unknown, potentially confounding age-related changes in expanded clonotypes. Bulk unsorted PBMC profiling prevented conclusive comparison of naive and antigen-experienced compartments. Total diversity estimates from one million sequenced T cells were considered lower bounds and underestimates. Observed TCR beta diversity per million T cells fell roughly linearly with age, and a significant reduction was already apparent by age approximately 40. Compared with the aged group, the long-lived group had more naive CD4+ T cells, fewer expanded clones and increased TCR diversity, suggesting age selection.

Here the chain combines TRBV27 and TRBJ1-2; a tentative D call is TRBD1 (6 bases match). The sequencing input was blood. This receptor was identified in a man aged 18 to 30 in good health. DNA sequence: TGTGCCAGCAGTGCAACTACAGGGCTAGCTAACTATGGCTACACCTTC. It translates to CASSATTGLANYGYTF.